These 26 T cell receptor beta chains share one sample of origin, sequenced in a study of cytomegalovirus exposure and HLA in healthy donors (dated by TCRdb to the late 2010s). The library was obtained by the immunoSEQ multiplex PCR assay. A mixture of 60 forward primers for TCR Vbeta segments and 13 reverse primers for TCR Jbeta segments was used in the multiplex PCR. The clones in this table, taken by TCRdb from immuneACCESS, are in-frame only. Not every clone is retained; where verified, under half of the shortfall comes from an unresolved V gene, and the cause of the rest is unknown. The sample contains approximately 110,000 clones, roughly an eighth of them found a single time. The ten top clones hold around 16% of the sample. The sequenced material came from PBMCs. The receptors originated from a man aged 40-55 years in good health and CMV-seropositive.

The rearrangement joins TRBV28 to TRBJ2-3; D possibly corresponds to TRBD1 (6 bases). CDR1 is MDHEN and CDR2 is SYDVKM in the germline V gene. This CDR3 is built from 14 residues. V was trimmed by 4 bases and J by 1 base, leaving 9 bases between them. The CDR3 DNA reads TGTGCCAGCAGTTACAGGGTACGCACAGATACGCAGTATTTT. Its translation: CASSYRVRTDTQYF.

This chain joins TRBV7-3 and TRBJ2-5; D is unresolved. V was trimmed by 5 bases and J by 5 bases, leaving 12 bases between them. Germline loops: CDR1 SGHTA, CDR2 FQGTGA. The CDR3 consists of 13 residues. The CDR3 nucleotides are TGTGCCAGCAGCCAAGGAGCGTCGGAGACCCAGTACTTC. It yields the protein CASSQGASETQYF.

This clone came up a few times. The rearrangement links TRBV5-1 to TRBJ2-1; 12 nucleotides line up with TRBD2. In germline, CDR1 is SGHRS, CDR2 YFSETQ. The trim removed 1 base at V and 7 bases at J, leaving 6 bases unmatched. The CDR3 is 16 amino acids. CDR3 sequence: CASSLIGLAGSNEQFF. The CDR3 coding sequence is TGCGCCAGCAGCTTGATTGGACTAGCGGGATCTAATGAGCAGTTCTTC.

This clone turned up a few times. This chain uses TRBV2 with TRBJ2-7; the match to TRBD1 covers 7 bases. The CDR3 is 12 amino acids. The V segment lost 3 bases and the J segment 6 bases; nucleotides outside the gene matches: 2. The germline gives CDR1 SNHLY, CDR2 FYNNEI. Here the CDR3 DNA reads TGTGCCAGCAGTGACTACAGGGGCGAGCAGTACTTC. It yields the protein CASSDYRGEQYF. Complete variable domain (other parts from reference TRBV2 and TRBJ2-7): EPEVTQTPSHQVTQMGQEVILRCVPISNHLYFYWYRQILGQKVEFLVSFYNNEISEKSEIFDDQFSVERPDGSNFTLKIRSTKLEDSAMYFCASSDYRGEQYFGPGTRLTVT.

This chain links TRBV10-3 with TRBJ2-3; no firm D call. Per germline, CDR1 ENHRY and CDR2 SYGVKD. The germline V and J ends were trimmed by 4 bases and 1 base, with 12 bases remaining between them. The CDR3 contains 15 residues. CDR3 protein: CAISASVARTDTQYF. CDR3 nucleotide sequence: TGTGCCATCAGTGCGTCGGTCGCGCGCACAGATACGCAGTATTTT.

The gene calls are TRBV18 and TRBJ2-7; 7 bases agree with TRBD2. The J segment lost 0 bases and the V segment lost 6 bases, leaving 8 bases of the junction unmatched. CDR1 is KGHSH, CDR2 LQKENI, per germline. CDR3 length: 15 amino acids. CDR3 bases: TGTGCCAGCTCGCCGCAAGCGGGAACCTCCTACGAGCAGTACTTC. It encodes CASSPQAGTSYEQYF.

This clone appeared a few times. This chain uses TRBV5-4 with TRBJ2-1; no firm D call. Germline V gene lookup returns CDR1 SGHNT and CDR2 YYREEE (reference sequence). V was pared by 6 bases and J by 0 bases, with 13 bases between. The CDR3 is made up of 15 amino acids. For the CDR3, the DNA is TGTGCCAGCATAGTCGGTCCTAGCTCCTACAATGAGCAGTTCTTC. Translation gives CASIVGPSSYNEQFF.

The rearrangement uses TRBV28 and TRBJ2-3, with D tentatively TRBD2 (6 bases). The V end lost 5 bases, the J end lost 5 bases, and 11 bases lay between the germline ends. Germline V gene data show CDR1 as MDHEN and CDR2 as SYDVKM. This CDR3 spans 13 amino acids. DNA for the CDR3: TGTGCCAGCAGTCGTAGACTAGGAGATACGCAGTATTTT. Amino acids: CASSRRLGDTQYF. Combining the CDR3 with reference TRBV28 and TRBJ2-3 gives the whole variable domain DVKVTQSSRYLVKRTGEKVFLECVQDMDHENMFWYRQDPGLGLRLIYFSYDVKMKEKGDIPEGYSVSREKKERFSLILESASTNQTSMYLCASSRRLGDTQYFGPGTRLTVL.

This clone appeared a few times. The rearrangement uses TRBV30 and TRBJ2-1; the match to TRBD2 covers 7 bases. V shed 5 bases and J 3 bases; nucleotides not matched to a gene: 4. The length of the CDR3 is 13 residues. Per germline, CDR1 GTSNPN and CDR2 SVGIG (reference sequence). The CDR3 nucleotides read TGTGCCTGGGGGGGGGAGGGCTACAATGAGCAGTTCTTC. Translation gives CAWGGEGYNEQFF.

This clone was observed a handful of times. V is TRBV7-2 and J is TRBJ1-5; 7 bases are a match to TRBD1. This CDR3 contains 15 residues. Trimming at V came to 7 bases and at J to 1 base, leaving 7 bases not matched to a gene. Germline V gives CDR1 SGHTA, CDR2 FQGNSA. The CDR3 bases are TGTGCCAGCACTTGGGACAGCCGGAGCAATCAGCCCCAGCATTTT. This codes for CASTWDSRSNQPQHF.

The rearrangement uses TRBV6-5 and TRBJ2-1; weak D call: TRBD2 (5 bases). The germline gives CDR1 MNHEY, CDR2 SVGAGI. The CDR3 has 13 amino acids. V was trimmed by 6 bases and J by 5 bases, leaving 11 bases between them. The CDR3: CASSPGRNNEQFF. The CDR3 region has the DNA TGTGCCAGCAGCCCTGGGAGAAACAATGAGCAGTTCTTC.

V is TRBV6-1 and J is TRBJ1-6, with unresolved D. The germline V and J ends were trimmed by 2 bases and 5 bases, with 13 bases remaining between them. CDR3 length equals 16 residues. Germline V gives CDR1 MNHNS, CDR2 SASEGT. The CDR3 nucleotides are TGTGCCAGCAGTGAACCCCCAGGCCCAGATAATTCACCCCTCCACTTT. Protein sequence: CASSEPPGPDNSPLHF.

This clone was counted between two and nine times. DNA of the CDR3: TGTGCCAGCTGGCGGCTCGTGGCCGGGGAGCTGTTTTTT. Amino acid sequence: CASWRLVAGELFF. This sequence joins TRBV6-6 and TRBJ2-2, with D unclear. Germline lookup yields CDR1 MNHNY and CDR2 SVGAGI (reference sequence). V shed 8 bases and J shed 6 bases, with 13 bases lying between them. The CDR3 is made up of 13 amino acids.

The rearrangement uses TRBV18 and TRBJ1-1, with 7 bases that match TRBD1. The trim removed 2 bases at V and 8 bases at J, leaving 11 bases unmatched. The CDR3 covers 15 residues. Looked up from germline, CDR1 is KGHSH and CDR2 is LQKENI. The DNA for the CDR3 is TGTGCCAGCTCACCAATGACAGGGACCCTAGGGGAAGCTTTCTTT. It is translated as CASSPMTGTLGEAFF.

This clone was counted only a few times. The genes are TRBV5-4 and TRBJ2-4; 9 bases map to TRBD1. Germline V CDR1 and CDR2: SGHNT, YYREEE (reference sequence). Trimming took 3 bases from V and 8 from J; bases not matched to a gene: 9. This CDR3 region has 15 residues. The CDR3 here is CASSSSQGAGDIQYF. The CDR3 nucleotides are TGTGCCAGCAGCTCCTCACAGGGGGCTGGGGACATTCAGTACTTC.

This clone turned up a few times. The chain couples TRBV5-1 to TRBJ2-2, with D possibly matching TRBD1 (6 bases). CDR1 is SGHRS and CDR2 is YFSETQ in the germline V gene. This CDR3 has 16 residues. V lost 7 bases to trimming and J lost 0 bases, with 16 bases between them. The CDR3 protein is CASGARTAANTGELFF. CDR3 DNA: TGCGCCAGCGGAGCTAGGACAGCGGCGAACACCGGGGAGCTGTTTTTT.

The chain carries TRBV7-9 and TRBJ2-5, with 8 bases aligning to TRBD1. This CDR3 comprises 14 residues. Trimming took 4 bases from V and 4 from J; bases not matched to a gene: 5. CDR1 is SEHNR, CDR2 FQNEAQ, per germline (reference sequence). CDR3 nucleotides: TGTGCCAGCAGCTCTCCGACAGGGGTAGAGACCCAGTACTTC. This codes for CASSSPTGVETQYF.

This chain links TRBV5-1 with TRBJ2-7; 9 bases fit TRBD2. CDR1 SGHRS and CDR2 YFSETQ come from the germline V gene. The CDR3 is made up of 15 amino acids. V lost 4 bases and J lost 0; bases outside the gene matches: 5. The CDR3 DNA sequence: TGCGCCAGCAGCACCACTAGCGGGCTCTCCTACGAGCAGTACTTC. It encodes CASSTTSGLSYEQYF.

This clone was detected a few times. The chain uses TRBV5-1 and TRBJ1-1; D remains unclear. The V gene's germline CDR1 is SGHRS and CDR2 YFSETQ. The CDR3 is made up of 13 amino acids. V gave up 0 bases and J gave up 7 bases, with 10 bases separating them. CDR3 region: CASSLGAGGEAFF. Written as DNA, the CDR3 is TGCGCCAGCAGCTTGGGGGCCGGTGGTGAAGCTTTCTTT.

V is TRBV19 and J is TRBJ2-1; 9 nucleotides agree with TRBD2. Germline-derived CDR1 and CDR2 are LNHDA and SQIVND (reference sequence). The CDR3 totals 15 residues. Trimming at V came to 5 bases and at J to 1 base, leaving 3 bases not matched to a gene. CDR3 in amino acids: CASSPGLASYNEQFF. CDR3 nucleotide sequence: TGTGCCAGTAGTCCCGGACTAGCGTCCTACAATGAGCAGTTCTTC.

This clone occurred a few times. This chain uses TRBV7-3 with TRBJ2-6; tentatively, D is TRBD2 (5 bases). Germline V gene sequence: CDR1 SGHTA, CDR2 FQGTGA. V lost 4 bases, J lost 0 bases, and 10 bases lay in between. There are 16 residues in the CDR3. The CDR3 is CASSSTRASGANVLTF. DNA of the CDR3: TGTGCCAGCAGCTCTACGAGGGCCTCTGGGGCCAACGTCCTGACTTTC.

This clone came up a few times. The chain couples TRBV19 to TRBJ2-5; 9 bases are shared with TRBD1. V shed 4 bases and J 2 bases; nucleotides not matched to a gene: 11. Germline CDR1 LNHDA, CDR2 SQIVND (reference sequence). The CDR3 consists of 17 residues. CDR3 bases: TGTGCCAGTAGTAAGACAAGGACAGGGGTACGGCAAGAGACCCAGTACTTC. It yields the protein CASSKTRTGVRQETQYF.

This clone was seen more than once but under ten times. This rearrangement joins TRBV7-9 to TRBJ1-4, with unresolved D. Trimming shortened V by 0 bases and J by 3 bases, and 5 bases separated the two germline ends. The CDR3 totals 14 residues. Germline CDR1 is SEHNR and CDR2 is FQNEAQ (reference sequence). This chain's CDR3 is CASSLAVANEKLFF. CDR3 sequence (DNA): TGTGCCAGCAGCTTAGCCGTCGCTAATGAAAAACTGTTTTTT.

This clone came up a few times. Its ends do not fully match the called genes, so a read error is possible. The V and J genes are TRBV7-9 and TRBJ2-5; a weak D match, TRBD2 (6 bases). The CDR3 runs to 16 residues. The germline CDR1 and CDR2 sequences are SEHNR and FQNEAQ (reference sequence). The CDR3 sequence is CASSLKEGSAQGTQYF. The CDR3 DNA is TGTGCCAGCAGCTTAAAGGAGGGTTCAGCCCAAGGGACCCAGTACTTC.

This clone has more than one count but fewer than ten. V gene TRBV6-5 combines with J gene TRBJ2-7, with TRBD1 identical over 10 bases. The germline V gene encodes CDR1 MNHEY and CDR2 SVGAGI. This CDR3 has 15 residues. V dropped 2 bases and J dropped 4; count of bases not matched to a gene: 5. This CDR3 is CASSYARDRGYEQYF. For the CDR3, the DNA is TGTGCCAGCAGTTACGCCCGGGACAGGGGATACGAGCAGTACTTC.

J is TRBJ2-1 and V is TRBV29-1, with D possibly TRBD2 on 6 matching bases. Germline CDR1 and CDR2: SQVTM and ANQGSEA. V dropped 8 bases and J dropped 6 bases, with 17 bases sitting between them. The CDR3 spans 13 residues. In DNA, the CDR3 is TGCAGCCCCCGAGTGGCGACTAGCAATGAGCAGTTCTTC. This gives the protein CSPRVATSNEQFF.